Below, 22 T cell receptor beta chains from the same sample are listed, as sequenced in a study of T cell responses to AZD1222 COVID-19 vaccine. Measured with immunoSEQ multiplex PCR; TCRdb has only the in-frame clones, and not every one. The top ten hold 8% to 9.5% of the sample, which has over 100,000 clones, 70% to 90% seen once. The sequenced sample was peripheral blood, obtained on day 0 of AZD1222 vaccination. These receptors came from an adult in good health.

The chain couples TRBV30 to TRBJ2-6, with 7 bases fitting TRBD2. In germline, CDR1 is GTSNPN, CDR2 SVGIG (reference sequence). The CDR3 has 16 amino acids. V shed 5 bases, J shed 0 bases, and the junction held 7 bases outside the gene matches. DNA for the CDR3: TGTGCCTGGGAGCGGGGAACAAGCTCTGGGGCCAACGTCCTGACTTTC. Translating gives CAWERGTSSGANVLTF.

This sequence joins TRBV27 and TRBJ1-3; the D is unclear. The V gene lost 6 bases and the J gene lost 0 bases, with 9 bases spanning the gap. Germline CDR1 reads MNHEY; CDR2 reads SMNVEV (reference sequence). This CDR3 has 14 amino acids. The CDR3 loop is CASSRRPSGNTIYF. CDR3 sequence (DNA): TGTGCCAGCAGCCGCCGGCCCTCTGGAAACACCATATATTTT.

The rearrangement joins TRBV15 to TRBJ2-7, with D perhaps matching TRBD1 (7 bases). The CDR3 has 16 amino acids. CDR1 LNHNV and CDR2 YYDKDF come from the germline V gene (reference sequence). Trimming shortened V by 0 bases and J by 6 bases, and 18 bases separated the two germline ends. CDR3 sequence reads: CATSRDSGGQFGEQYF. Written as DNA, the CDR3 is TGTGCCACCAGCAGAGATTCCGGGGGACAGTTCGGCGAGCAGTACTTC.

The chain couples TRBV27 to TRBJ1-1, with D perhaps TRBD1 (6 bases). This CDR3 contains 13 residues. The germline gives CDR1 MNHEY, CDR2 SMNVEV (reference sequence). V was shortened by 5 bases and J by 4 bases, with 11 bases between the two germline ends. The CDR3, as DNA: TGTGCCAGCAGTCAGGGGACCGGCACTGAAGCTTTCTTT. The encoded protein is CASSQGTGTEAFF.

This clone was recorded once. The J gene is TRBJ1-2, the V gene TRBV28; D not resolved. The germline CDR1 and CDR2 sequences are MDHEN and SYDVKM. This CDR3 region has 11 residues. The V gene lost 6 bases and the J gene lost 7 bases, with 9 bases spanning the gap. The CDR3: CASREMSGYTF. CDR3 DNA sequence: TGTGCCAGCAGGGAGATGAGTGGCTACACCTTC.

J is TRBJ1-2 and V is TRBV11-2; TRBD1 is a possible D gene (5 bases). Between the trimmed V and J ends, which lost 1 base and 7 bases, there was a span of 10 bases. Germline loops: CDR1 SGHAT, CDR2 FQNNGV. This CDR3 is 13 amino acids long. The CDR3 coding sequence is TGTGCCAGCAGCTTAGGAGGGACGACTGGCTACACCTTC. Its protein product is CASSLGGTTGYTF.

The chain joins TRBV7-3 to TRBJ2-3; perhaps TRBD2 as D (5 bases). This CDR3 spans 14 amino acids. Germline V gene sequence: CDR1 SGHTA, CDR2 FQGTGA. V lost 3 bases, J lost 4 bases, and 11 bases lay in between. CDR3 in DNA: TGTGCCAGCAGCTTCGGCGGGTACGCAGATACGCAGTATTTT. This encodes CASSFGGYADTQYF. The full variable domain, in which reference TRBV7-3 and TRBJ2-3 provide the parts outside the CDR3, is GAGVSQTPSNKVTEKGKYVELRCDPISGHTALYWYRQSLGQGPEFLIYFQGTGAADDSGLPNDRFFAVRPEGSVSTLKIQRTERGDSAVYLCASSFGGYADTQYFGPGTRLTVL.

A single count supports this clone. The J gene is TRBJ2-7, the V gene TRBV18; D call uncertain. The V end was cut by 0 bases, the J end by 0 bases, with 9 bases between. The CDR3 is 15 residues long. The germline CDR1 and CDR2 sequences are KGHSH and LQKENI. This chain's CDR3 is CASSPPGTHSYEQYF. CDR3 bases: TGTGCCAGCTCACCACCGGGCACACACTCCTACGAGCAGTACTTC.

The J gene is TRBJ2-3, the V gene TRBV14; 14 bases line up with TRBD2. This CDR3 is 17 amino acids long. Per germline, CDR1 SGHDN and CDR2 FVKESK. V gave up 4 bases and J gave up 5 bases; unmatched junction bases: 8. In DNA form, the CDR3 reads TGTGCCAGCAGCCCCCCCGGACTAGCGGGAGGTTTAGATACGCAGTATTTT. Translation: CASSPPGLAGGLDTQYF.

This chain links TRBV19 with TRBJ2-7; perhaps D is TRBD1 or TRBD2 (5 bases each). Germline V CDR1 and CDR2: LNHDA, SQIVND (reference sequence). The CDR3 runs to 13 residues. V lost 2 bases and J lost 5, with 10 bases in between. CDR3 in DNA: TGTGCCAGTAGTATACCCGGGACCCACGAGCAGTACTTC. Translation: CASSIPGTHEQYF.

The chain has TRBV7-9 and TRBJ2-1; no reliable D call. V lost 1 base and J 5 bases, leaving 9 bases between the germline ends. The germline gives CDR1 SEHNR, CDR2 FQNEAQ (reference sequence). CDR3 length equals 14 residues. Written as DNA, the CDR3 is TGTGCCAGCAGCTTAGATGGGCACCACAATGAGCAGTTCTTC. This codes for CASSLDGHHNEQFF.

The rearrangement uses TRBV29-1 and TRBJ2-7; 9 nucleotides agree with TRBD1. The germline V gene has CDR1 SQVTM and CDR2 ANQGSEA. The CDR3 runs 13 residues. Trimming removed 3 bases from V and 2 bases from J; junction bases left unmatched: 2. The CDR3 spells CSVDGQGTYEQYF. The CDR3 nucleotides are TGCAGCGTTGATGGACAGGGGACCTACGAGCAGTACTTC.

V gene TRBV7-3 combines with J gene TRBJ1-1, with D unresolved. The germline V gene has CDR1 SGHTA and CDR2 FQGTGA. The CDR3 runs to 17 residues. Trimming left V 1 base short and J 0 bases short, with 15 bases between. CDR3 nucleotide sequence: TGTGCCAGCAGCTTAAGTTCCGGGAAACCTATGAACACTGAAGCTTTCTTT. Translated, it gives CASSLSSGKPMNTEAFF.

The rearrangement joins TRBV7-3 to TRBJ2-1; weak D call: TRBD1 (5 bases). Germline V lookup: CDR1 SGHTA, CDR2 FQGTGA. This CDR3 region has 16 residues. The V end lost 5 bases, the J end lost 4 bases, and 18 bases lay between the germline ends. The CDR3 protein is CASSQGASALYNEQFF. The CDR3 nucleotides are TGTGCCAGCAGCCAAGGGGCCTCAGCCCTATACAATGAGCAGTTCTTC.

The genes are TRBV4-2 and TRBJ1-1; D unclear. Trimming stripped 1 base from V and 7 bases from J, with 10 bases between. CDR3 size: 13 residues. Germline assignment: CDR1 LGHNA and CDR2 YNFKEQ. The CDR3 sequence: CASSQAIFIEAFF. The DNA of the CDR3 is TGTGCCAGCAGCCAAGCGATATTTATTGAAGCTTTCTTT.

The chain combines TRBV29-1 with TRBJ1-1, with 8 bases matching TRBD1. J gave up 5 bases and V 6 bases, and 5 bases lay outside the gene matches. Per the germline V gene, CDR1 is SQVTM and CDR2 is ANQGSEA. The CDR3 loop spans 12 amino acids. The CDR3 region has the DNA TGCAGCGTGCAGGGGGCAGAGACTGAAGCTTTCTTT. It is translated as CSVQGAETEAFF.

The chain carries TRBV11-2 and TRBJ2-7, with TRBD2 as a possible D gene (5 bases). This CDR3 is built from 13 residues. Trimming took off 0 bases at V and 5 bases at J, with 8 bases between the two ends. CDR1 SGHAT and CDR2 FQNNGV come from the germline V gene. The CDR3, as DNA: TGTGCCAGCAGCTTAGATATCGGGGACGAGCAGTACTTC. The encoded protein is CASSLDIGDEQYF.

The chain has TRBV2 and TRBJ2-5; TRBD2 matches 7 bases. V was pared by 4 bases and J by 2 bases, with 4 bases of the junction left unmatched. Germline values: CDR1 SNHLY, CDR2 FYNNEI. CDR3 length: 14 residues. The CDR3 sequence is CASSVIAGQETQYF. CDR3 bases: TGTGCCAGCAGTGTTATAGCGGGTCAAGAGACCCAGTACTTC.

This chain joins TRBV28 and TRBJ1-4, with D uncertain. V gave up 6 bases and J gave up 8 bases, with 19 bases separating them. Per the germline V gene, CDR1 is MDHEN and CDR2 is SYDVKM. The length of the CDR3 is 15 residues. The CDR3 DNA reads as TGTGCCAGCAGACCTAGAGGGAGTAGTCGGGAAAAACTGTTTTTT. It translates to CASRPRGSSREKLFF.

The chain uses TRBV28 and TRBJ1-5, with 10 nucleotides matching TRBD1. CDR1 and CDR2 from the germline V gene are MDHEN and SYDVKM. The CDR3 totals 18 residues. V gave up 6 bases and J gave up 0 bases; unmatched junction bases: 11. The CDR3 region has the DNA TGTGCCAGCAGGAGTGGGGACAGGGGACCTTATAGCAATCAGCCCCAGCATTTT. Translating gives CASRSGDRGPYSNQPQHF.

CDR3 region: CASSLGRTAIRYGYTF. Here the CDR3 DNA reads TGTGCCAGCAGCCTAGGTCGGACGGCTATCCGCTATGGCTACACCTTC. V and J are TRBV7-8 and TRBJ1-2; no reliable D call. V gave up 5 bases and J gave up 4 bases, with 20 bases separating them. The CDR3 is 16 amino acids. Germline V gene sequence: CDR1 SGHVS, CDR2 FQNEAQ.

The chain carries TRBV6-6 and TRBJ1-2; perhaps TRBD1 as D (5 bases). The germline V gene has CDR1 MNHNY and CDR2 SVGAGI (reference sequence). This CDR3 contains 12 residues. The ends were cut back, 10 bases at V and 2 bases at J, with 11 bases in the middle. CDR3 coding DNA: TGTGCCATTGGTGGGGGGAACTATGGCTACACCTTC. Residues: CAIGGGNYGYTF.